This TCR beta chain was identified during a study of CD8 T cells in Susac syndrome. Trimming removed 4 bases from V and 4 bases from J; junction bases left unmatched: 9. This CDR3 is built from 15 residues. Germline V gene data show CDR1 as SGDLS and CDR2 as YYNGEE. CD8+ and CD4+ blood T cells underwent TCR beta sequencing. The RNA input was roughly 0.45 to 1 ug, and it was reverse transcribed with random hexamers. One entry per CDR3 protein results from TCRdb running MiXCR on the immunoSEQ multiplex PCR reads. Of hundreds of thousands of distinct CDR3 sequences listed, 92% are singletons. The rearrangement uses TRBV9 and TRBJ2-3; 7 bases match TRBD2. The source is a human donor with multiple sclerosis. Material for sequencing was CD8+ T cells from PBMCs. This CDR3 reads CASSRRPGGSDTQYF. The CDR3 DNA reads TGTGCCAGCAGCCGACGCCCGGGGGGTTCAGATACGCAGTATTTT.